This T cell receptor beta chain was profiled in a study of cytomegalovirus exposure and HLA in healthy donors. Germline V gives CDR1 MNHNS, CDR2 SASEGT. The length of the CDR3 is 14 residues. V shed 5 bases, J shed 6 bases, and the junction held 7 bases outside the gene matches. The PCR ran on 60 Vbeta and 13 Jbeta primers. Produced via immunoSEQ multiplex PCR; TCRdb's table is partial and in-frame only. Here the sample table reports under 130,000 clones. Sequencing input: PBMCs. V is TRBV6-1 and J is TRBJ1-5; TRBD1 agrees at 7 bases. This TCR was sampled from a man aged 35 to 55 in good health and CMV-seronegative. CDR3 amino acids: CASSSRQGGQPQHF. CDR3 in DNA: TGTGCCAGCAGTTCCCGACAGGGAGGTCAGCCCCAGCATTTT.